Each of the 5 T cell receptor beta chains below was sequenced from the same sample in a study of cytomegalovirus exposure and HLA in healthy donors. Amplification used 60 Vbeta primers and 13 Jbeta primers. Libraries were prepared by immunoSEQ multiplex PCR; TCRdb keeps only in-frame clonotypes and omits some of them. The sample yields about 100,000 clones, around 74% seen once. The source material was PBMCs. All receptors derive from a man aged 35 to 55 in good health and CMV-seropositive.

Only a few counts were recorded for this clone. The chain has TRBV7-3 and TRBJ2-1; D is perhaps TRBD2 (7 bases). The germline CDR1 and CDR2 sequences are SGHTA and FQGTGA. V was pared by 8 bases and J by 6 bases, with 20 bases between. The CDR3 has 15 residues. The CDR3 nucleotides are TGTGCCAGCGGGTTCGGGGGGCGTAGGGCCAATGAGCAGTTCTTC. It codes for CASGFGGRRANEQFF.

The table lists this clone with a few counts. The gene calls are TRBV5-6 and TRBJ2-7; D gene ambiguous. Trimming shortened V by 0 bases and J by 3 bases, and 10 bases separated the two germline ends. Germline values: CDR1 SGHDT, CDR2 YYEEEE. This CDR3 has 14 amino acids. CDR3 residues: CASSLVAGNYEQYF. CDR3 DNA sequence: TGTGCCAGCAGCTTGGTGGCAGGCAACTACGAGCAGTACTTC.

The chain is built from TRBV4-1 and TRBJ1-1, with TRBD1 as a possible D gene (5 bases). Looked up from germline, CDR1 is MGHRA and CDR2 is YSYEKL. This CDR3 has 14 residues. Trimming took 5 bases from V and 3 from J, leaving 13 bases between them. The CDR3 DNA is TGCGCCAGCAGCAAATTGGACATGGACACTGAAGCTTTCTTT. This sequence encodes CASSKLDMDTEAFF.

The CDR3 DNA follows: TGCAGCGTTGAGTCCACTGGAAACACCATATATTTT. This translates into CSVESTGNTIYF. The rearrangement joins TRBV29-1 to TRBJ1-3; no firm D call. Germline CDR1 is SQVTM and CDR2 is ANQGSEA. This CDR3 is 12 amino acids long. V was clipped by 3 bases and J by 2 bases, with 5 bases between them. Supplemented by reference TRBV29-1 and TRBJ1-3, the full variable domain reads SAVISQKPSRDICQRGTSLTIQCQVDSQVTMMFWYRQQPGQSLTLIATANQGSEATYESGFVIDKFPISRPNLTFSTLTVSNMSPEDSSIYLCSVESTGNTIYFGEGSWLTVV.

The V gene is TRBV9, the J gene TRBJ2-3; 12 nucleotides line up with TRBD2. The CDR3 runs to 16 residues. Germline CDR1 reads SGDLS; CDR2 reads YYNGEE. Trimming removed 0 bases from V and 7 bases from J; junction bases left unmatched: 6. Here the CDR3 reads CASSVGGLAGGNTQYF. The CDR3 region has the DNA TGTGCCAGCAGCGTAGGGGGACTAGCGGGTGGAAATACGCAGTATTTT.